This T cell receptor (beta chain) was retrieved from a study of shared clonotypes between healthy human individuals. Study-level points and caveats: Naive subsets typically showed greater estimated richness than memory subsets.

This clone was seen a single time. Its antigen remains unidentified. All donors qualified as healthy HIV-negative adults and had experienced no recent acute infections or vaccinations. Only Caucasian adults living in Nashville, Tennessee served as donors. Assay: immunoSEQ multiplex PCR; the TCRdb copy retains only in-frame clones and omits some. This sample carries 1.4 million to 1.5 million clones, roughly 96% of them seen once, and the ten largest clones take about 1%. Germline V gene data show CDR1 as MNHEY and CDR2 as SMNVEV (reference sequence). CDR3 length: 13 amino acids. The V and J ends lost 5 bases and 11 bases respectively, with 17 bases between them.

The chain carries TRBV27 and TRBJ2-3; D tentatively reads TRBD1 or TRBD2 (5 bases each). This TCR was sampled from a man aged 25-45 years in good health. The sequencing sample was made of naive CD4+ T cells sorted from blood. Subset meaning: CD45RA+ positively selected. For the CDR3, the DNA is TGTGCCAGCAGTCGACCGGGACCCGGAGAGCAGTATTTT. It translates to CASSRPGPGEQYF.